This entry features one T cell receptor (beta chain) sequence. The antigen is undetermined. This CDR3 contains 14 residues. V was cut by 6 bases and J by 1 base, with 10 bases left in between. The germline V gene encodes CDR1 MNHNS and CDR2 SASEGT. The sample is drawn from a study of vaccination and CD4 T cells after COVID-19. Overall study context: Each post-COVID sample was drawn after diagnosis, and the median interval was roughly 97 days (range 35 to 161). Post-vaccine sample collection happened at a median of 72 days after dose two, ranging 14 to 241. Study-wide findings and caveats: In median terms, SARS-CoV-2-reactive clonotypes went from about 20 to 38, a nonsignificant rise.

The sample's time point: late sampling 161 to 241 days after vaccination in a few convalescent patients. Positivity by PCR occurred from March to December 2020, a period that predated US Alpha, Beta and Delta variants. TCRdb processed the PCR reads anew with MiXCR; each CDR3 protein has one entry. The sample has about 29,000 distinct CDR3 sequences; 50% are singletons. Sequencing used CD4+ T cells from blood, obtained about 7 months after SARS-CoV-2 vaccination. This clonotype was sampled from a human donor who had recovered from COVID-19. This sequence joins TRBV6-1 and TRBJ1-5; D is unclear. Written as DNA, the CDR3 is TGTGCCAGCAGCGGCGGTGGGAGCAATCAGCCCCAGCATTTT. Protein sequence: CASSGGGSNQPQHF.